These T cell receptor beta chains were read from a single sample in a study of beta chain features in type 1 diabetes. Sequencing used immunoSEQ multiplex PCR; TCRdb keeps in-frame clones, though not all of them. The data contain about 710,000 clones, 11% to 15% of them singletons. What was sequenced was naive CD4+ T cells from blood. All receptors derive from a man younger than 35 with type 1 diabetes. Both conserved end residues are part of each CDR3. The order of the fields is clone size, V gene, J gene, D gene, CDR3 DNA, CDR3 protein. The D gene is left open where the match is weak. A row's size may be missing; if present it is once, few, many or a size class.

abundance: few; v_gene: TRBV29-1; j_gene: TRBJ2-1; d_gene: TRBD1; CDR3nt: TGCAGCGTTACGGGACAGAAGCAGTTCTTC; CDR3aa: CSVTGQKQFF
abundance: NA; v_gene: TRBV7-9; j_gene: TRBJ2-7; d_gene: TRBD2; CDR3nt: TGTGCCAGCAGCCTAGGTGGCGGGAGGGCCCGATACGAGCAGTACTTC; CDR3aa: CASSLGGGRARYEQYF
abundance: few; v_gene: TRBV7-2; j_gene: TRBJ1-2; d_gene: NA; CDR3nt: TGTGCCAGCAGCTTAGCGGTAACGCCGGAGGCTAACTATGGCTACACCTTC; CDR3aa: CASSLAVTPEANYGYTF
abundance: few; v_gene: TRBV19; j_gene: TRBJ1-2; d_gene: NA; CDR3nt: TGTGCCAGTAGTACAAGACAGTATGGCTACACCTTC; CDR3aa: CASSTRQYGYTF
abundance: few; v_gene: TRBV30; j_gene: TRBJ1-5; d_gene: NA; CDR3nt: TGTGCCTGGACCGGACAGAGGAATCAGCCCCAGCATTTT; CDR3aa: CAWTGQRNQPQHF
abundance: NA; v_gene: TRBV9; j_gene: TRBJ2-7; d_gene: TRBD1; CDR3nt: TGTGCCAGCAGCCCAGGGGGGACAGGGATCTACGAGCAGTACTTC; CDR3aa: CASSPGGTGIYEQYF
abundance: NA; v_gene: TRBV4-1; j_gene: TRBJ2-7; d_gene: NA; CDR3nt: TGCGCCAGCAGCCAACCGACTAACAGGCCGGAGCAGTACTTC; CDR3aa: CASSQPTNRPEQYF
abundance: few; v_gene: TRBV30; j_gene: TRBJ2-7; d_gene: TRBD1; CDR3nt: TGTGCCTGGATCGACAGGGGCTCCTACGAGCAGTACTTC; CDR3aa: CAWIDRGSYEQYF
abundance: NA; v_gene: TRBV2; j_gene: TRBJ1-2; d_gene: NA; CDR3nt: TGTGCCAGCAGTGAAGATGGGGTAGGTCACGGCTACACCTTC; CDR3aa: CASSEDGVGHGYTF
abundance: few; v_gene: TRBV28; j_gene: TRBJ1-6; d_gene: NA; CDR3nt: TGTGCCAGCACCCAAGGGGGTACCTGGGGTTCACCCCTCCACTTT; CDR3aa: CASTQGGTWGSPLHF
abundance: NA; v_gene: TRBV30; j_gene: TRBJ1-1; d_gene: NA; CDR3nt: TGTGCCTGGAGTGTTCAACAGGGCCTATTGAACACTGAAGCTTTCTTT; CDR3aa: CAWSVQQGLLNTEAFF
abundance: NA; v_gene: TRBV30; j_gene: TRBJ2-1; d_gene: TRBD2; CDR3nt: TGTGCCTGGAAGGTACGGACTAGCGGGAGGACTACAAAAGATGAGCAGTTCTTC; CDR3aa: CAWKVRTSGRTTKDEQFF
abundance: NA; v_gene: TRBV11-2; j_gene: TRBJ2-2; d_gene: TRBD2; CDR3nt: TGTGCCAGCAGCTCCATAGCGGGAGGGGTCACCGGGGAGCTGTTTTTT; CDR3aa: CASSSIAGGVTGELFF
abundance: few; v_gene: TRBV9; j_gene: TRBJ1-1; d_gene: NA; CDR3nt: TGTGCCAGCAGCGTAGGGACAGCGAACACTGAAGCTTTCTTT; CDR3aa: CASSVGTANTEAFF
abundance: NA; v_gene: TRBV21-1; j_gene: TRBJ2-1; d_gene: NA; CDR3nt: TGTGCCAGCAGCAAAAAGATCCCGGGACTAGCGGACTACAATGAGCAGTTCTTC; CDR3aa: CASSKKIPGLADYNEQFF
abundance: NA; v_gene: TRBV28; j_gene: TRBJ2-2; d_gene: TRBD1; CDR3nt: TGTGCCAGCAGCTCAGAAAGACAGGGTGTAGGCGGGGAGCTGTTTTTT; CDR3aa: CASSSERQGVGGELFF
abundance: NA; v_gene: TRBV7-8; j_gene: TRBJ1-1; d_gene: NA; CDR3nt: TGTGCCAGCAGCTCTGAAGGGCACTGGAACACTGAAGCTTTCTTT; CDR3aa: CASSSEGHWNTEAFF
abundance: few; v_gene: TRBV7-9; j_gene: TRBJ2-7; d_gene: NA; CDR3nt: TGTGCCAGCAGCTTACGACCCCTTAGACCCACCTCCTACGAGCAGTACTTC; CDR3aa: CASSLRPLRPTSYEQYF
abundance: few; v_gene: TRBV2; j_gene: TRBJ2-5; d_gene: NA; CDR3nt: TGTGCCAGCAGTTTGGCGGGCCGTCAAGAGACCCAGTACTTC; CDR3aa: CASSLAGRQETQYF
abundance: NA; v_gene: TRBV25-1; j_gene: TRBJ2-1; d_gene: NA; CDR3nt: TGTGCCAGCAGGGGGTTAAGCTCCTACAATGAGCAGTTCTTC; CDR3aa: CASRGLSSYNEQFF
abundance: NA; v_gene: TRBV5-4; j_gene: TRBJ1-3; d_gene: TRBD1; CDR3nt: TGTGCCAGCAGCTTGTTGACAGGGGGAATATCTGGAAACACCATATATTTT; CDR3aa: CASSLLTGGISGNTIYF
abundance: few; v_gene: TRBV9; j_gene: TRBJ2-2; d_gene: TRBD2; CDR3nt: TGTGCCAGCAGCGTAGCGGGGGGGCCGAACACCGGGGAGCTGTTTTTT; CDR3aa: CASSVAGGPNTGELFF
abundance: few; v_gene: TRBV5-4; j_gene: TRBJ2-1; d_gene: TRBD2; CDR3nt: TGTGCCAGCAGCCTAGCGGGAGGTGCGCTTTCCTACAATGAGCAGTTCTTC; CDR3aa: CASSLAGGALSYNEQFF
abundance: few; v_gene: TRBV6-5; j_gene: TRBJ1-1; d_gene: NA; CDR3nt: TGTGCCAGCAATGGCCAGGCGAACACTGAAGCTTTCTTT; CDR3aa: CASNGQANTEAFF
abundance: NA; v_gene: TRBV19; j_gene: TRBJ1-2; d_gene: NA; CDR3nt: TGTGCCAGTAGTCTTCGAACCTCAGGATCCTATGGCTACACCTTC; CDR3aa: CASSLRTSGSYGYTF
abundance: few; v_gene: TRBV7-2; j_gene: TRBJ2-5; d_gene: NA; CDR3nt: TGTGCCAGCAGCTTAGGGACAGTCCAAGAGACCCAGTACTTC; CDR3aa: CASSLGTVQETQYF
abundance: few; v_gene: TRBV7-9; j_gene: TRBJ1-2; d_gene: TRBD1; CDR3nt: TGTGCCAGCAGCTCGAAGATGGTGGGACAGGGCCCCTATGGCTACACCTTC; CDR3aa: CASSSKMVGQGPYGYTF
abundance: few; v_gene: TRBV7-9; j_gene: TRBJ2-3; d_gene: TRBD1; CDR3nt: TGTGCCACCAGTCAGAGAGGACAGGGGGCAAGTACGCAGTATTTT; CDR3aa: CATSQRGQGASTQYF
abundance: NA; v_gene: TRBV12-5; j_gene: TRBJ2-3; d_gene: TRBD2; CDR3nt: TGTGCTAGTGGTCCCGGGATAGCGGGATCAGGCACAGATACGCAGTATTTT; CDR3aa: CASGPGIAGSGTDTQYF
abundance: few; v_gene: TRBV2; j_gene: TRBJ2-1; d_gene: TRBD2; CDR3nt: TGTGCCAGCAGTGAAGGGTCTAGCGGACCATTCTTC; CDR3aa: CASSEGSSGPFF
abundance: once; v_gene: TRBV5-8; j_gene: TRBJ2-1; d_gene: NA; CDR3nt: TGTGCCAGCAGCCCACTGGACTCCCTTCTCAATGAGCAGTTCTTC; CDR3aa: CASSPLDSLLNEQFF
abundance: NA; v_gene: TRBV18; j_gene: TRBJ2-3; d_gene: NA; CDR3nt: TGTGCCAGCTCCCCCGGCAGGCTGTCGGCAGATACGCAGTATTTT; CDR3aa: CASSPGRLSADTQYF
abundance: NA; v_gene: TRBV6-5; j_gene: TRBJ2-7; d_gene: TRBD1; CDR3nt: TGTGCCAGCAGTTACTGGGACAGGGTTTCCTACGAGCAGTACTTC; CDR3aa: CASSYWDRVSYEQYF
abundance: NA; v_gene: TRBV9; j_gene: TRBJ2-5; d_gene: NA; CDR3nt: TGTGCCAGCAGCGTAGGGGGGTATCAAGAGACCCAGTACTTC; CDR3aa: CASSVGGYQETQYF
abundance: NA; v_gene: TRBV9; j_gene: TRBJ2-3; d_gene: TRBD2; CDR3nt: TGTGCCAGCAGCGCGGGGACTAGCGGGCACCCGCAGTATTTT; CDR3aa: CASSAGTSGHPQYF
abundance: NA; v_gene: TRBV7-2; j_gene: TRBJ1-4; d_gene: NA; CDR3nt: TGTGCCAGCAGCCCAGGCTTAGGGAGACTGTTTTTT; CDR3aa: CASSPGLGRLFF
abundance: few; v_gene: TRBV6-6; j_gene: TRBJ2-2; d_gene: NA; CDR3nt: TGTGCCATCCCGAGTGAGGTGAACACCGGGGAGCTGTTTTTT; CDR3aa: CAIPSEVNTGELFF
abundance: few; v_gene: TRBV7-9; j_gene: TRBJ1-5; d_gene: NA; CDR3nt: TGTGCCAGCAGCCGGGTGGGGGTCAATCAGCCCCAGCATTTT; CDR3aa: CASSRVGVNQPQHF
abundance: few; v_gene: TRBV27; j_gene: TRBJ2-7; d_gene: TRBD1; CDR3nt: TGTGCCAGCAGTTTCGGACAGGGTTACGAGCAGTACTTC; CDR3aa: CASSFGQGYEQYF
abundance: NA; v_gene: TRBV30; j_gene: TRBJ1-2; d_gene: NA; CDR3nt: TGTGCTTACACGAAAGGGGGAGACTATGGCTACACCTTC; CDR3aa: CAYTKGGDYGYTF
abundance: few; v_gene: TRBV4-3; j_gene: TRBJ2-1; d_gene: TRBD2; CDR3nt: TGCGCCAGCAGCCAAGAAGCTGTACCGGGGGGTTACAATGAGCAGTTCTTC; CDR3aa: CASSQEAVPGGYNEQFF
abundance: few; v_gene: TRBV6-6; j_gene: TRBJ2-1; d_gene: TRBD2; CDR3nt: TGTGCCAGCAATACAGCGGGAGGGCTCTACAATGAGCAGTTCTTC; CDR3aa: CASNTAGGLYNEQFF
abundance: few; v_gene: TRBV7-2; j_gene: TRBJ2-5; d_gene: TRBD1; CDR3nt: TGTGCCAGCACCATAGCCGGGACAGTCACTCAAGAGACCCAGTACTTC; CDR3aa: CASTIAGTVTQETQYF
abundance: few; v_gene: TRBV5-4; j_gene: TRBJ2-2; d_gene: NA; CDR3nt: TGTGCCAGCAGCTATTCGGGACGGGACACCGGGGAGCTGTTTTTT; CDR3aa: CASSYSGRDTGELFF
abundance: few; v_gene: TRBV25-1; j_gene: TRBJ1-2; d_gene: TRBD1; CDR3nt: TGTGCCAGCAGGTGGACAGGAAGCTATGGCTACACCTTC; CDR3aa: CASRWTGSYGYTF
abundance: NA; v_gene: TRBV21-1; j_gene: TRBJ2-2; d_gene: NA; CDR3nt: TGTGCCAGCAGCAAGCCTCTTACCGGGGAGCTGTTTTTT; CDR3aa: CASSKPLTGELFF
abundance: few; v_gene: TRBV6-6; j_gene: TRBJ1-5; d_gene: NA; CDR3nt: TGTGCCAGCAGTCCGGTTGGGAGCAATCAGCCCCAGCATTTT; CDR3aa: CASSPVGSNQPQHF
abundance: few; v_gene: TRBV7-2; j_gene: TRBJ1-1; d_gene: NA; CDR3nt: TGTGCCAGCAGCTTACAAGGATTTCTGAACACTGAAGCTTTCTTT; CDR3aa: CASSLQGFLNTEAFF
abundance: few; v_gene: TRBV29-1; j_gene: TRBJ1-1; d_gene: TRBD1; CDR3nt: TGCAGCGCCCTTCAGACAGGGTGGAACACTGAAGCTTTCTTT; CDR3aa: CSALQTGWNTEAFF
abundance: NA; v_gene: TRBV20-1; j_gene: TRBJ1-2; d_gene: NA; CDR3nt: TGCAGTGGGCTAACTGGATATGGCTACACCTTC; CDR3aa: CSGLTGYGYTF